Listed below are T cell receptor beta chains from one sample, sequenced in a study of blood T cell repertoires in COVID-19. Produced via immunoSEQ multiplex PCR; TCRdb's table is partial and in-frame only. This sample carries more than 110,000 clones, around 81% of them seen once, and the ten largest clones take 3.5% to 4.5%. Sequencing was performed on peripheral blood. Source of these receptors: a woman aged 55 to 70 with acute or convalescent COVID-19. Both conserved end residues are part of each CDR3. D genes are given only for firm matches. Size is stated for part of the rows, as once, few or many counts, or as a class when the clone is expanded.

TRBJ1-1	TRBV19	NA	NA	CASSHRSQARGFEAFF	TGTGCCAGTAGCCATAGATCGCAGGCTAGGGGTTTTGAAGCTTTCTTT
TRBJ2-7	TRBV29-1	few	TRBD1	CSAGQGAYEQYF	TGCAGCGCCGGACAGGGGGCCTACGAGCAGTACTTC
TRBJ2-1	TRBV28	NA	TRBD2	CASSPHQAGKEFF	TGTGCCAGCAGTCCACACCAAGCGGGAAAGGAGTTCTTC
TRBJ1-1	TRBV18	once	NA	CASSPQRLNTEAFF	TGTGCCAGCTCACCACAACGGTTGAACACTGAAGCTTTCTTT
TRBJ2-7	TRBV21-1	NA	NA	CASSEAGTRCYEQYF	TGTGCCAGCAGCGAGGCCGGGACTAGATGTTACGAGCAGTACTTC
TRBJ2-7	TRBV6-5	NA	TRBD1	CASSWGQGAYEQYF	TGTGCCAGCAGTTGGGGACAGGGCGCTTACGAGCAGTACTTC
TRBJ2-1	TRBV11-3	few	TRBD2	CASAVSGVGEQFF	TGTGCCAGCGCCGTGAGCGGGGTGGGTGAGCAGTTCTTC
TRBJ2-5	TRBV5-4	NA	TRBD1	CASRGQGVRETQYF	TGTGCCAGCAGAGGACAGGGGGTACGCGAGACCCAGTACTTC
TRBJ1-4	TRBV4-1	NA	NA	CASSQGNGIGKLFF	TGCGCCAGCAGCCAGGGGAACGGGATTGGAAAACTGTTTTTT
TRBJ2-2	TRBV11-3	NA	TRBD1	CASTTGGKAGELFF	TGTGCCAGCACGACAGGGGGAAAGGCCGGGGAGCTGTTTTTT
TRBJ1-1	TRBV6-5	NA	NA	CASGGTVNTEAFF	TGTGCCAGCGGGGGGACCGTGAACACTGAAGCTTTCTTT
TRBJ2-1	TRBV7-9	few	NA	CASSLVDNTYNEQFF	TGTGCCAGCAGCTTAGTTGACAACACCTACAATGAGCAGTTCTTC
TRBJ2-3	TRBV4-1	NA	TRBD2	CASSQGLAGPRADTQYF	TGCGCCAGCAGCCAAGGACTAGCGGGACCTCGGGCAGATACGCAGTATTTT
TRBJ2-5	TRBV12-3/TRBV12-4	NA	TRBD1	CASSPGTVSYLDF	TGTGCCAGCAGCCCCGGGACAGTTTCCTATCTGGACTTC
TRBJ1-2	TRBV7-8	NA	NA	CASSLTRTGYGYTF	TGTGCCAGCAGCCTTACTCGTACGGGCTATGGCTACACCTTC
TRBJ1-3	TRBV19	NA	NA	CASSPTGTSGNTIYF	TGTGCCAGTAGTCCTACAGGGACCTCTGGAAACACCATATATTTT
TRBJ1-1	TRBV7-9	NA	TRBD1	CASSLPFGQVRDTEAFF	TGTGCCAGCAGCTTACCATTCGGACAGGTCAGGGACACTGAAGCTTTCTTT
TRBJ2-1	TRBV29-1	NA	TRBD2	CSVRTSGYNEQFF	TGCAGCGTCCGGACTAGCGGTTACAATGAGCAGTTCTTC
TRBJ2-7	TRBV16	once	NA	CASSQSASYEQYF	TGTGCCAGCAGCCAATCCGCGTCCTACGAGCAGTACTTC
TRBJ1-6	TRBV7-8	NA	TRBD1	CASSPTGTELGTLHF	TGTGCCAGCAGCCCGACCGGGACAGAGCTTGGGACCCTCCACTTT
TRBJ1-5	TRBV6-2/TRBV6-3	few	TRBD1	CASSYPTGGAGTSNQPQHF	TGTGCCAGCAGTTACCCTACAGGGGGCGCCGGTACCAGCAATCAGCCCCAGCATTTT
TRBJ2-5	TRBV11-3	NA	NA	CASSRRGQETQYF	TGTGCCAGCAGCCGCAGGGGCCAAGAGACCCAGTACTTC
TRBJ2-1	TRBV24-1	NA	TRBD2	CATRTSAYEQFF	TGTGCCACCAGGACTAGCGCATATGAGCAGTTCTTC
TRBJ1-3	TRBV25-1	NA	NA	CASSEYWSSSGNTIYF	TGTGCCAGCAGTGAATACTGGTCGAGCTCTGGAAACACCATATATTTT
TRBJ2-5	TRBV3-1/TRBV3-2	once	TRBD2	CASSQVPGGEETQYF	TGTGCCAGCAGCCAAGTCCCCGGGGGGGAAGAGACCCAGTACTTC
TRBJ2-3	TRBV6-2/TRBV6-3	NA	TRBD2	CASSYTSAITDTQYF	TGTGCCAGCAGTTACACTAGCGCGATCACAGATACGCAGTATTTT
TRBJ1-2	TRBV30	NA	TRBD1	CAWSPNRGQNYGYTF	TGTGCCTGGAGTCCGAACAGGGGGCAAAACTATGGCTACACCTTC
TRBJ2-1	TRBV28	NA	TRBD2	CASTRGGAGGNEQFF	TGTGCCAGCACTAGAGGGGGAGCGGGAGGGAATGAGCAGTTCTTC
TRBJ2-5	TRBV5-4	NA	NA	CASSSVKGETQYF	TGTGCCAGCAGCTCCGTGAAGGGGGAGACCCAGTACTTC
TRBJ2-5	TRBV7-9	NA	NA	CASSTLRKNQETQYF	TGTGCCAGCAGCACCCTCAGGAAAAACCAAGAGACCCAGTACTTC
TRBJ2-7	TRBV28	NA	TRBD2	CASRLGGKSYEQYF	TGTGCCAGCAGACTCGGGGGGAAGAGCTACGAGCAGTACTTC
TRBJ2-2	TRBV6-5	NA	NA	CASSYEGYTGELFF	TGTGCCAGCAGTTACGAGGGCTACACCGGGGAGCTGTTTTTT
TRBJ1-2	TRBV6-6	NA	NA	CASRRPDGGNGYTF	TGTGCCAGCAGACGCCCGGACGGCGGGAATGGCTACACCTTC
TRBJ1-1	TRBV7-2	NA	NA	CASSLAPGGTEAFF	TGTGCCAGCAGCTTAGCGCCCGGGGGCACTGAAGCTTTCTTT
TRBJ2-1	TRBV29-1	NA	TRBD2	CSADTSGIGNEQFF	TGCAGCGCTGATACTAGCGGGATTGGCAATGAGCAGTTCTTC
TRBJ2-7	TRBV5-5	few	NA	CASSWGGGPWGNYEQYF	TGTGCCAGCAGCTGGGGTGGAGGTCCTTGGGGAAACTACGAGCAGTACTTC
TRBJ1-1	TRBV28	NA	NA	CASSFRVFPTVTEAFF	TGTGCCAGCAGTTTCCGCGTTTTCCCCACGGTGACTGAAGCTTTCTTT
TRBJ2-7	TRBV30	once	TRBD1	CAWTRQGASYEQYF	TGTGCCTGGACGCGACAGGGGGCATCCTACGAGCAGTACTTC
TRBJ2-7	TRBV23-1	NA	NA	CASSLYPAGSYEQYF	TGCGCCAGCAGTCTTTATCCTGCAGGGTCCTACGAGCAGTACTTC
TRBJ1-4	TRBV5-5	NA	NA	CASSLAGQYTNEKLFF	TGTGCCAGCAGCTTGGCTGGACAGTATACTAATGAAAAACTGTTTTTT
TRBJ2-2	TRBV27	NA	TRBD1	CASRQPQTGGATGELFF	TGTGCCAGCAGGCAACCCCAGACAGGGGGCGCAACCGGGGAGCTGTTTTTT
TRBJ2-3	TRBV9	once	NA	CASSIRPDITDTQYF	TGTGCCAGCAGCATTCGACCAGACATCACAGATACGCAGTATTTT
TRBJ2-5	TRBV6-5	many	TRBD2	CASRPIAGEETQYF	TGTGCCAGCAGACCCATAGCGGGAGAGGAGACCCAGTACTTC
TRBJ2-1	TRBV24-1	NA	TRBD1	CATRQGQGLNNEQFF	TGTGCCACACGACAGGGACAGGGACTAAACAATGAGCAGTTCTTC
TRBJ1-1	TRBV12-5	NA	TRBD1	CASGSRTGGLVDTEAFF	TGTGCTAGTGGTTCCAGGACAGGGGGCTTGGTGGACACTGAAGCTTTCTTT
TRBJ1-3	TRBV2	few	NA	CASKTDGDTIYF	TGTGCCAGCAAGACAGACGGAGACACCATATATTTT
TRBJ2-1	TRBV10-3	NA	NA	CAISRGLSNEQFF	TGTGCCATCAGCAGAGGACTCTCCAATGAGCAGTTCTTC
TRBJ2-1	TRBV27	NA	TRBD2	CASSLSGGRAAYNEQFF	TGTGCCAGCAGTTTATCTGGCGGGAGGGCCGCCTACAATGAGCAGTTCTTC
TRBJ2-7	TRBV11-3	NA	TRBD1	CASSLFTGEEQYF	TGTGCCAGCAGCTTATTTACAGGGGAAGAGCAGTACTTC
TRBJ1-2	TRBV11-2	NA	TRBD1	CASSSATGVGYGYTF	TGTGCCAGCAGCTCAGCTACAGGGGTGGGGTATGGCTACACCTTC
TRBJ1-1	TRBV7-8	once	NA	CASSEGGPTEAFF	TGTGCCAGCAGCGAAGGAGGGCCTACTGAAGCTTTCTTT
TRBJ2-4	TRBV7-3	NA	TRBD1	CASSLIGGSKNIQYF	TGTGCCAGCAGCTTAATAGGGGGCTCCAAAAACATTCAGTACTTC